The 24 T cell receptor beta chains in this list originate from one sample, sequenced in a study of breast tumors, draining lymph nodes, adjacent tissues. TCRdb ran MiXCR on the multiplex PCR reads and lists one entry per CDR3 protein. This table holds about 12,000 distinct CDR3 sequences, less than 85% found once. Sequencing input: tumor-adjacent breast tissue. The receptors derive from a female donor with breast cancer. Some clones in this sample may be carry-over from other donors' samples.

Judged by abundance, this clonotype is medium-sized. The chain has TRBV24-1 and TRBJ2-3; possible D gene TRBD1, 6 bases. Germline CDR1 reads KGHDR; CDR2 reads SFDVKD. The CDR3 consists of 14 residues. The V end was cut by 3 bases, the J end by 1 base, with 7 bases between. The CDR3 DNA reads as TGTGCCACCAGTGATCCAGGGGGCACAGATACGCAGTATTTT. Its protein product is CATSDPGGTDTQYF.

This clonotype appeared many times. This chain joins TRBV12-3 or TRBV12-4 and TRBJ2-1; either TRBD1 or TRBD2 may fit D (6 bases each). The V gene lost 7 bases and the J gene lost 8 bases, with 15 bases spanning the gap. The CDR3 contains 13 residues. CDR3 in amino acids: CASTPGAGDEQFF. The CDR3 bases are TGTGCCAGCACCCCGGGGGCCGGCGATGAGCAGTTCTTC.

This clonotype occurred many times. The chain employs TRBV9 and TRBJ2-1; 8 positions match TRBD1. J gave up 5 bases and V 0 bases, and 7 bases lay outside the gene matches. The V gene's germline CDR1 is SGDLS and CDR2 YYNGEE. This CDR3 has 16 amino acids. CDR3 in DNA: TGTGCCAGCAGCGTAGCTGGGACAGGAGCCAACAATGAGCAGTTCTTC. Its protein product is CASSVAGTGANNEQFF.

The chain links TRBV7-8 to TRBJ2-3; D gene ambiguous. V was shortened by 4 bases and J by 6 bases, with 8 bases between the two germline ends. The CDR3 is made up of 12 amino acids. Germline V gene sequence: CDR1 SGHVS, CDR2 FQNEAQ. CDR3 in amino acids: CASSSSADTQYF. CDR3 DNA sequence: TGTGCCAGCAGCTCTTCCGCGGATACGCAGTATTTT. Filled out from reference TRBV7-8 and TRBJ2-3, the complete variable domain reads GAGVSQSPRYKVAKRGQDVALRCDPISGHVSLFWYQQALGQGPEFLTYFQNEAQLDKSGLPSDRFFAERPEGSVSTLKIQRTQQEDSAVYLCASSSSADTQYFGPGTRLTVL.

The CDR3 bases are TGTGCCAGCAGTGGTCTAACAGCGGGCCTTCTCTACAATGAGCAGTTCTTC. Its translation: CASSGLTAGLLYNEQFF. The genes are TRBV2 and TRBJ2-1; possible D gene TRBD2, 6 bases. The CDR3 extends over 17 amino acids. V was cut by 4 bases and J by 3 bases, with 19 bases left in between. Germline V lookup: CDR1 SNHLY, CDR2 FYNNEI.

This clonotype was counted ten times or more. The genes are TRBV20-1 and TRBJ2-5; D is possibly TRBD2 (5 bases). This CDR3 is 13 amino acids long. Germline V lookup: CDR1 DFQATT, CDR2 SNEGSKA (reference sequence). The V gene lost 6 bases and the J gene lost 1 base, with 12 bases spanning the gap. The CDR3 is CSATLVGQETQYF. The CDR3 DNA sequence: TGCAGTGCCACACTAGTCGGCCAAGAGACCCAGTACTTC.

CDR3 bases: TGTGCCAGCAGCTTAGGTTCCCTAGCGGGAGAAGGAGAGACCCAGTACTTC. It codes for CASSLGSLAGEGETQYF. V usage is TRBV7-7 and J usage is TRBJ2-5; TRBD2 agrees at 10 bases. V shed 1 base and J 4 bases; nucleotides not matched to a gene: 9. This CDR3 is 17 amino acids long. CDR1 and CDR2 from the germline V gene are SSHAT and FNYEAQ (reference sequence).

The rearrangement links TRBV7-8 to TRBJ2-7; 8 bases are shared with TRBD2. Germline CDR1 and CDR2: SGHVS and FQNEAQ. V gave up 3 bases and J gave up 0 bases; unmatched junction bases: 1. This CDR3 is built from 14 residues. The DNA of the CDR3 is TGTGCCAGCAGCTTCCTAGCGGGCTCCTACGAGCAGTACTTC. It translates to CASSFLAGSYEQYF. Based on the CDR3 plus reference TRBV7-8 and TRBJ2-7, the full variable domain is GAGVSQSPRYKVAKRGQDVALRCDPISGHVSLFWYQQALGQGPEFLTYFQNEAQLDKSGLPSDRFFAERPEGSVSTLKIQRTQQEDSAVYLCASSFLAGSYEQYFGPGTRLTVT.

This clonotype has only one observation. The chain couples TRBV5-1 to TRBJ1-2; tentatively, D is TRBD1 (6 bases). The CDR3 is 13 residues long. Between the trimmed V and J ends, which lost 0 bases and 6 bases, there was a span of 9 bases. The germline CDR1 and CDR2 sequences are SGHRS and YFSETQ. The CDR3 spells CASSLVSGDGYTF. The CDR3 DNA is TGCGCCAGCAGCTTGGTCTCAGGGGATGGCTACACCTTC.

This clonotype was found many times. This chain links TRBV28 with TRBJ2-3; D gene uncertain. This CDR3 region has 12 residues. V lost 4 bases and J 6 bases, leaving 8 bases between the germline ends. CDR1 and CDR2 from the germline V gene are MDHEN and SYDVKM. The CDR3 loop is CASSSQGDTQYF. CDR3 DNA: TGTGCCAGCAGTTCCCAAGGGGATACGCAGTATTTT.

The chain has TRBV12-3 or TRBV12-4 and TRBJ1-6; a weak D match, TRBD1 (6 bases). The CDR3 length is 12 residues. Trimming left V 6 bases short and J 12 bases short, with 12 bases between. The CDR3 spells CASSRRGKPLHF. The DNA of the CDR3 is TGTGCCAGCAGCCGTAGGGGGAAACCCCTCCACTTT.

The chain recombines TRBV9 with TRBJ1-3; 9 positions agree with TRBD1. This CDR3 comprises 15 residues. Germline trimming cut 4 bases from V and 1 base from J; bases unmatched to any gene: 3. Germline CDR1 reads SGDLS; CDR2 reads YYNGEE. The CDR3 DNA reads TGTGCCAGCAGCTCACAGGGGGCTTCTGGAAACACCATATATTTT. The encoded protein is CASSSQGASGNTIYF.

The rearrangement links TRBV6-5 to TRBJ2-1; weak D call: TRBD1 (5 bases). Germline values: CDR1 MNHEY, CDR2 SVGAGI. With 0 bases removed from V and 6 bases from J, the gap between germline ends came to 12 bases. The CDR3 spans 15 residues. CDR3 amino acids: CASSYSIRQGNEQFF. The CDR3 DNA is TGTGCCAGCAGTTACTCTATTAGGCAGGGCAATGAGCAGTTCTTC.

Turning to this clonotype: Germline and junction disagree at one end, which may indicate a read error. The V call is TRBV24-1, the J call TRBJ2-3; TRBD1 agrees at 10 bases. The CDR3 has 16 residues. Per the germline V gene, CDR1 is KGHDR and CDR2 is SFDVKD. The CDR3 region is CATGDLGTGESDTQYF. The DNA of the CDR3 is TGTGCCACCGGTGATCTGGGGACAGGGGAGTCAGATACGCAGTATTTT.

The chain carries TRBV9 and TRBJ2-2, with TRBD2 matching 9 bases. V lost 3 bases to trimming and J lost 8 bases; unmatched junction nucleotides: 5. CDR1 is SGDLS and CDR2 is YYNGEE in the germline V gene. This CDR3 has 14 residues. For the CDR3, the DNA is TGTGCCAGCAGCGCGTCTAGCGGGAAAGGGGAGCTGTTTTTT. This encodes CASSASSGKGELFF.

This clonotype was picked up many times. The V gene is TRBV20-1, the J gene TRBJ2-3; TRBD1 or TRBD2 may be the D gene (6 bases each). This CDR3 is built from 12 residues. The germline V and J ends were trimmed by 3 bases and 6 bases, with 10 bases remaining between them. Germline V gene lookup returns CDR1 DFQATT and CDR2 SNEGSKA (reference sequence). For the CDR3, the DNA is TGCAGTGCTAGCCAGGGGAGGGATACGCAGTATTTT. It yields the protein CSASQGRDTQYF.

This clonotype was recorded many times. A much more abundant neighbour one base away suggests this may be a read error. The chain recombines TRBV18 with TRBJ2-7; 9 bases are a match to TRBD2. Germline loops: CDR1 KGHSH, CDR2 LQKENI. CDR3 size: 13 residues. J gave up 4 bases and V 3 bases, and 1 base lay outside the gene matches. CDR3 sequence: CASSPSGGYEQYF. Written as DNA, the CDR3 is TGTGCCAGCTCACCTAGCGGGGGTTACGAGCAGTACTTC.

This sequence joins TRBV11-2 and TRBJ2-1; D might be TRBD2 (5 bases). Germline V gene lookup returns CDR1 SGHAT and CDR2 FQNNGV. The CDR3 has 19 amino acids. Trimming left V 5 bases short and J 3 bases short, with 26 bases between. Here the CDR3 reads CASSPTGGGSVGIYNEQFF. CDR3 bases: TGTGCCAGCAGCCCCACTGGAGGAGGTAGTGTGGGGATCTACAATGAGCAGTTCTTC.

The chain is built from TRBV20-1 and TRBJ2-7, with 10 bases identical to TRBD2. Germline V gene data show CDR1 as DFQATT and CDR2 as SNEGSKA (reference sequence). V lost 4 bases and J lost 3; bases outside the gene matches: 3. The CDR3 contains 13 residues. CDR3 in amino acids: CSAKTSGDYEQYF. The CDR3 DNA follows: TGCAGTGCTAAAACTAGCGGGGACTACGAGCAGTACTTC.

This chain connects TRBV7-2 to TRBJ2-7; D gene unclear. The CDR3 is 13 residues long. V was cut by 1 base and J by 0 bases, with 4 bases left in between. Germline lookup yields CDR1 SGHTA and CDR2 FQGNSA. The CDR3 loop reads CASSLGVSYEQYF. The CDR3 bases are TGTGCCAGCAGCTTAGGAGTCTCCTACGAGCAGTACTTC.

This clonotype was counted many times. The V gene is TRBV3-2, the J gene TRBJ2-5; the D segment call TRBD1 is taken from the table without a DNA check. TRBV3-2 is tagged as a pseudogene. There are 17 residues in the CDR3. The chain's CDR3 is CASSQGTGSCKLETQYF. The CDR3, as DNA: TGTGCCAGCAGCCAAGGGACAGGGAGTTGTAAATTAGAGACCCAGTACTTC.

Ten or more counts support this clonotype. This chain connects TRBV4-3 to TRBJ2-7; 7 nucleotides align to TRBD1. Germline loops: CDR1 LGHNA, CDR2 YSLEER. The V and J ends lost 0 bases and 5 bases, in that order; junction bases with no gene match: 4. CDR3 length equals 14 residues. CDR3 loop: CASSQERGRNEQYF. CDR3 nucleotides: TGCGCCAGCAGCCAAGAAAGGGGGCGGAACGAGCAGTACTTC.

V usage is TRBV6-6 and J usage is TRBJ2-1; TRBD1 matches 8 bases. The CDR3 runs 13 residues. With V trimmed by 5 bases and J by 12 bases, 9 bases remained unmatched. Germline V gives CDR1 MNHNY, CDR2 SVGAGI (reference sequence). DNA of the CDR3: TGTGCCAGCAGTCCGGGACAGGTGTCGGCGCAGTTCTTC. Its translation is CASSPGQVSAQFF.

Note on this clonotype: A read error may be the cause here, since a much bigger clone is one base away. V and J are TRBV11-2 and TRBJ2-1; 9 nucleotides line up with TRBD2. The trim removed 4 bases at V and 8 bases at J, leaving 15 bases unmatched. Germline values: CDR1 SGHAT, CDR2 FQNNGV. The CDR3 loop spans 17 amino acids. Here the CDR3 DNA reads TGTGCCAGCAGCTCAGATCAAGTAGGTCGCGGGAGGGATGAGCAGTTCTTC. Translated, it gives CASSSDQVGRGRDEQFF.